This T cell receptor beta chain was observed in a study of T cells in Graves' hyperthyroidism and ophthalmopathy. From germline, CDR1 is SEHNR and CDR2 FQNEAQ (reference sequence). The CDR3 spans 15 residues. TCR beta CDR3 regions were amplified from RNA. With the HTBI primer set, the TCR CDR3 went through a first round of RT-PCR. TCRdb recomputed calls from the multiplex PCR reads with MiXCR, one row per CDR3 protein. The sample has approximately 640,000 distinct CDR3 sequences, over 40% seen once. Concerning this clonotype: At one of its ends the junction is not consistent with the germline gene, which may arise from a read error.

The chain combines TRBV7-9 with TRBJ2-7; D might be TRBD1 (7 bases). The receptor was isolated from an adult man with Graves' disease, either hyperthyroidism or ophthalmopathy (not recorded which). Sequenced sample: peripheral blood or thyroid tissue (not recorded which). CDR3 in amino acids: CASSSGRQGGCEQYF. CDR3 bases: TGCGCCAGCAGCTCAGGTCGGCAGGGGGGTTGCGAGCAGTACTTC.